This T cell receptor (beta chain) stems from a study of early T cells in non-severe SARS-CoV-2 infection. The overall study: The study sequenced bulk RNA from unsorted whole blood, with chains unpaired.

Researchers attached unique molecular identifiers to individual cDNA molecules. MiXCR, run by TCRdb on the 5' RACE reads, gives a single entry per CDR3 protein. The table lists some 81,000 distinct CDR3 sequences, approximately 16% of them singletons, with roughly 3% in the top ten. The CDR3 contains 16 residues. CDR1 KGHDR and CDR2 SFDVKD come from the germline V gene. The V segment lost 3 bases and the J segment 8 bases; nucleotides outside the gene matches: 9. Of note for this clonotype: Its specificity is unknown.

Notes on the study in general: VDJdb matches were skewed toward anti-spike CD8 T cell responses.

The chain has TRBV24-1 and TRBJ2-1; TRBD1 agrees at 10 bases. The clonotype was recovered from an adult who was a healthcare worker with PCR-confirmed SARS-CoV-2 infection or an uninfected control (not recorded which). The sample comprised whole blood. Here the CDR3 reads CATSDARQGARDEQFF. Here the CDR3 DNA reads TGTGCCACCAGTGATGCTCGACAGGGGGCTAGGGATGAGCAGTTCTTC.